Below, 8 T cell receptor beta chains from the same sample are listed, as sequenced in a study of control samples from healthy donors and cancer patients. TCRdb's table, derived via immunoSEQ multiplex PCR, lists solely in-frame clones and lacks some. The repertoire holds tens of thousands of clones, around 96% seen once, with roughly 1.8% in the top ten. Sequencing used blood. Source of these receptors: a woman between 25 and 40 years old in good health.

The chain combines TRBV30 with TRBJ2-3, with TRBD2 identical over 8 bases. Germline trimming cut 4 bases from V and 5 bases from J; bases unmatched to any gene: 17. The CDR3 covers 17 residues. Germline CDR1 reads GTSNPN; CDR2 reads SVGIG (reference sequence). Here the CDR3 reads CAWMSPLPSGWGDTQYF. The CDR3 nucleotides read TGTGCCTGGATGAGCCCCCTCCCTAGCGGGTGGGGAGATACGCAGTATTTT.

The chain employs TRBV24-1 and TRBJ2-5; 8 bases match TRBD1. CDR3 length: 14 amino acids. V lost 3 bases and J lost 3; bases outside the gene matches: 2. Germline-derived CDR1 and CDR2 are KGHDR and SFDVKD. As DNA, the CDR3 is TGTGCCACCAGTGATCGGACAGGGAAAGAGACCCAGTACTTC. Translated, it gives CATSDRTGKETQYF.

This clone was counted once. The chain couples TRBV7-9 to TRBJ2-3; TRBD2 matches 7 bases. From germline, CDR1 is SEHNR and CDR2 FQNEAQ (reference sequence). The CDR3 runs 16 residues. J gave up 2 bases and V 6 bases, and 11 bases lay outside the gene matches. The CDR3 DNA reads TGTGCCAGCAGTAAGGGCGCTAGCGGAAACACAGATACGCAGTATTTT. It translates to CASSKGASGNTDTQYF.

This clone was picked up a small number of times. V gene TRBV29-1 combines with J gene TRBJ2-5; D not resolved. Trimming stripped 4 bases from V and 2 bases from J, with 14 bases between. CDR1 is SQVTM, CDR2 ANQGSEA, per germline. This CDR3 spans 14 amino acids. The CDR3: CSVGVPRAQETQYF. DNA for the CDR3: TGCAGCGTTGGGGTCCCCAGAGCTCAAGAGACCCAGTACTTC.

The chain uses TRBV11-3 and TRBJ2-1; D is unresolved. CDR1 and CDR2 from the germline V gene are SGHNT and YENEEA. Trimming took off 5 bases at V and 6 bases at J, with 14 bases between the two ends. The CDR3 runs 14 residues. CDR3 in amino acids: CASSQSPLRNEQFF. The DNA of the CDR3 is TGTGCCAGCAGCCAGTCCCCCCTACGCAATGAGCAGTTCTTC. Looking up the rest from reference TRBV11-3 and TRBJ2-1 gives the full variable domain: EAGVVQSPRYKIIEKKQPVAFWCNPISGHNTLYWYLQNLGQGPELLIRYENEEAVDDSQLPKDRFSAERLKGVDSTLKIQPAELGDSAVYLCASSQSPLRNEQFFGPGTRLTVL.

V is TRBV2 and J is TRBJ2-1; 9 nucleotides agree with TRBD1. This CDR3 is built from 13 residues. The V segment lost 9 bases and the J segment 7 bases; nucleotides outside the gene matches: 7. Germline values: CDR1 SNHLY, CDR2 FYNNEI. The DNA of the CDR3 is TGTGCCAGTGAGGACAGGGGAAATAATGAGCAGTTCTTC. Amino acids: CASEDRGNNEQFF.

The chain combines TRBV3-1 (or the pseudogene TRBV3-2) with TRBJ2-1, with D uncertain. Trimming pared 6 bases from V and 9 bases from J, leaving 9 bases between. CDR1 is LGHDT, CDR2 YNNKEL, per germline (reference sequence). This CDR3 comprises 11 residues. DNA of the CDR3: TGTGCCAGCAGTGGGATGGCTGAGCAGTTCTTC. It is translated as CASSGMAEQFF.

In its sample, this clone was seen a few times. This chain joins TRBV5-1 and TRBJ2-1, with 12 bases matching TRBD2. The junction had 12 bases not matched to a gene; V was cut back by 0 bases and J by 8 bases. CDR1 and CDR2 from the germline V gene are SGHRS and YFSETQ. The CDR3 runs 18 residues. The CDR3 coding sequence is TGCGCCAGCAGCTTGGATGTACTAGCGGGAGGAACGTTGGATGAGCAGTTCTTC. As protein: CASSLDVLAGGTLDEQFF.